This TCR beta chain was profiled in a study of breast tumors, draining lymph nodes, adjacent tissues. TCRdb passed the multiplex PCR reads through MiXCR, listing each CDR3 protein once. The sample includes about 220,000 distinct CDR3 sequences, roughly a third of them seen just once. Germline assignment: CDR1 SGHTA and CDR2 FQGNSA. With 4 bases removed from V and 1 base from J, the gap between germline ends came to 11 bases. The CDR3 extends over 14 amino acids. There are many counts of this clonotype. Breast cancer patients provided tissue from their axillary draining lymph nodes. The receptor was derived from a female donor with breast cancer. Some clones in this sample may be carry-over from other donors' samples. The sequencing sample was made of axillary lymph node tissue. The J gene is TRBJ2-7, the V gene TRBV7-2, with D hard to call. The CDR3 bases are TGTGCCAGCAGCTCAACCGCTGTTTCCTACGAGCAGTACTTC. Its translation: CASSSTAVSYEQYF.